The entry that follows covers one TCR beta chain sequence. Treatment in this sample: 15 to 20 received Ad26.COV2.S at low or high dose, single or two shots; five or six received placebo; per-sample allocation not given. Vaccine and placebo recipients were sampled on day 63 after the first injection. Recruitment in Boston yielded a donor of adult age, 18-55 years. This sample stems from a study of Ad26.COV2.S vaccination and SARS-CoV-2 variants. The CDR3 contains 15 residues. V lost 3 bases, J lost 0 bases, and 13 bases lay in between. Germline CDR1 is SQVTM and CDR2 is ANQGSEA. Measured with immunoSEQ multiplex PCR; TCRdb has only the in-frame clones, and not every one. The table has hundreds of thousands of clones, 89% seen once.

The sequence was collected from a person aged 18 to 59 who received the Ad26.COV2.S COVID-19 vaccine or a placebo. The material sequenced was peripheral blood, taken in a trial of Ad26.COV2.S vaccine versus placebo. The rearrangement uses TRBV29-1 and TRBJ2-3; D uncertain. The chain's CDR3 is CSVEGDETSTDTQYF. CDR3 DNA: TGCAGCGTTGAGGGCGACGAAACTAGCACAGATACGCAGTATTTT.